This T cell receptor (beta chain) originates from a study of T-cell reconstitution after alpha-beta-depleted transplantation in children. Study results and limitations: Newly produced T cells mostly accounted for T-cell counts and diversity one year post-transplant.

This clonotype has ten or more counts. Its antigen is currently unknown. Unique molecular identifiers were incorporated during preparation of the TCRbeta library. TCRdb called the PCR reads again in MiXCR, with one record for every CDR3 protein. The sample includes 480,000 or so distinct CDR3 sequences, roughly a tenth of them seen just once. The CDR3 has 13 amino acids. CDR1 and CDR2 from the germline V gene are LGHDT and YNNKEL (reference sequence). Trimming took 6 bases from V and 4 from J, leaving 7 bases between them. This chain links TRBV3-1 with TRBJ1-6; D may be TRBD1 (5 bases). The receptor was isolated from a child aged 2 to 10 with inherited bone marrow failure, due to receive a stem cell transplant. The specimen comprised PBMCs, sampled before TCRalphabeta/CD19-depleted stem cell transplant. The CDR3 coding sequence is TGTGCCAGCAGTACAGGATATAATTCACCCCTCCACTTT. This codes for CASSTGYNSPLHF.